The TCR beta chain described here comes from a study of early T cells in non-severe SARS-CoV-2 infection. Study-wide context: RNA in bulk from unsorted whole blood was sequenced, and chains were unpaired. Study-wide points: The study's VDJdb matching favored anti-spike CD8 responses and missed private and CD4 specificities.

The germline V gene has CDR1 MDHEN and CDR2 SYDVKM. The CDR3 spans 14 residues. Trimming stripped 6 bases from V and 7 bases from J, with 18 bases between. Worth noting for this clonotype: The antigen remains unidentified.

Attachment of unique molecular identifiers to individual cDNA molecules was performed. TCRdb itself ran the 5' RACE reads through MiXCR, one entry per CDR3 protein. The sample has approximately 89,000 distinct CDR3 sequences, over 11% seen once; the top ten hold roughly 3.1%. Sequenced: whole blood. This sequence originates from an adult who was a healthcare worker with PCR-confirmed SARS-CoV-2 infection or an uninfected control (not recorded which). The chain has TRBV28 and TRBJ1-1, with D uncertain. The CDR3 nucleotides are TGTGCCAGCAGAAGAGGAGGCCCGATTCATGAAGCTTTCTTT. Amino acid sequence: CASRRGGPIHEAFF.